The 22 T cell receptor beta chains below come from one sample, sequenced in a study of Graves' ophthalmopathy and Graves' hyperthyroidism. CDR3 regions of TCR beta were amplified from RNA transcripts. The workflow started with a first-round RT-PCR run with HTBI primers and then moved on to a second-round multiplex PCR. TCRdb used MiXCR to reprocess the multiplex PCR reads, holding one entry per CDR3 protein. Of around 1.1 million distinct CDR3 sequences listed, about 35% were seen once; the top ten hold 11%. Sequenced input: peripheral blood or thyroid tissue (not recorded which). The receptor set was obtained from an adult man with Graves' hyperthyroidism.

This clonotype was counted between two and nine times. The chain couples TRBV6-2 or TRBV6-3 to TRBJ2-2; D gene uncertain. There are 14 residues in the CDR3. V gave up 4 bases and J gave up 9 bases, with 15 bases separating them. CDR1 is MNHEY and CDR2 is SVGEGT in the germline V gene. The CDR3 spells CASSFRTKRRELFF. The DNA of the CDR3 is TGTGCCAGCAGTTTTAGAACAAAGAGGAGGGAGCTGTTTTTT.

This clonotype was found many times. The chain links TRBV5-1 to TRBJ1-1; 8 bases are a match to TRBD1. The ends lost 2 bases at V and 10 bases at J; junction bases unmatched: 10. Germline values: CDR1 SGHRS, CDR2 YFSETQ. The CDR3 totals 14 residues. CDR3 DNA sequence: TGCGCCAGCAGCTTTAGCGGGACAGGCTTGGGAGCTTTCTTT. Encoded protein: CASSFSGTGLGAFF. Drawing the rest from reference TRBV5-1 and TRBJ1-1, the complete variable domain is KAGVTQTPRYLIKTRGQQVTLSCSPISGHRSVSWYQQTPGQGLQFLFEYFSETQRNKGNFPGRFSGRQFSNSRSEMNVSTLELGDSALYLCASSFSGTGLGAFFGQGTRLTVV.

V gene TRBV20-1 combines with J gene TRBJ2-2; D unclear. Trimming shortened V by 6 bases and J by 0 bases, and 17 bases separated the two germline ends. The germline CDR1 and CDR2 sequences are DFQATT and SNEGSKA (reference sequence). The CDR3 is made up of 16 amino acids. The CDR3 loop reads CSAHTTGHANTGELFF. CDR3 bases: TGCAGTGCCCACACCACGGGCCACGCGAACACCGGGGAGCTGTTTTTT.

This clonotype was detected many times. The chain couples TRBV10-2 to TRBJ1-2; a possible D gene is TRBD1 (5 bases). Germline lookup yields CDR1 WSHSY and CDR2 SAAADI. Trimming pared 8 bases from V and 4 bases from J, leaving 14 bases between. There are 13 residues in the CDR3. The CDR3 nucleotides are TGCGCCAGCGCCCGGGACTCACGCTATGGCTACACCTTC. Its translation: CASARDSRYGYTF.

This clonotype was seen a few times. This chain joins TRBV6-2 or TRBV6-3 and TRBJ1-2; 9 bases line up with TRBD1. Germline V gene sequence: CDR1 MNHEY, CDR2 SVGEGT. The CDR3 totals 16 residues. The J segment lost 6 bases and the V segment lost 4 bases, leaving 12 bases of the junction unmatched. CDR3 amino acids: CASSSATGGQGNGYTF. Here the CDR3 DNA reads TGTGCCAGCAGTTCCGCGACCGGGGGACAGGGAAATGGCTACACCTTC.

This clonotype appeared many times. The chain employs TRBV24-1 and TRBJ2-7; D is undetermined. There are 12 residues in the CDR3. Germline V gene sequence: CDR1 KGHDR, CDR2 SFDVKD. V was cut by 9 bases and J by 3 bases, with 11 bases left in between. CDR3 sequence: CATSNTNYEQYF. The CDR3 DNA is TGTGCCACCTCTAACACAAACTACGAGCAGTACTTC.

Concerning this clonotype: Without the conserved terminal phenylalanine or tryptophan, this CDR3 likely stems from a read error. The DNA is left out, because the CDR3 cannot be placed on it with certainty; the CDR3 is given as TCRdb lists it. The V gene is TRBV5-1, the J gene TRBJ1-3; TRBD1, the D gene given by the table, was not confirmed from the DNA. Termini included, the CDR3 measures 10 amino acids. The germline V gene encodes CDR1 SGHRS and CDR2 YFSETQ. CDR3 residues: CASSLYRANT.

V gene TRBV20-1 combines with J gene TRBJ2-7, with TRBD1 matching over 10 bases. The trim removed 6 bases at V and 3 bases at J, leaving 11 bases unmatched. CDR1 DFQATT and CDR2 SNEGSKA come from the germline V gene (reference sequence). This CDR3 has 15 amino acids. This CDR3 reads CSAALPGQGYYEQYF. In nucleotides, the CDR3 is TGCAGTGCAGCACTGCCGGGACAGGGGTACTACGAGCAGTACTTC.

This rearrangement joins TRBV6-1 to TRBJ2-5, with 11 bases that match TRBD2. The V and J ends lost 1 base and 4 bases, in that order; junction bases with no gene match: 2. The CDR3 has 15 amino acids. The germline V gene has CDR1 MNHNS and CDR2 SASEGT. The CDR3 bases are TGTGCCAGCAGTGAAGGACTAGCGGGAATAGAGACCCAGTACTTC. Protein product: CASSEGLAGIETQYF.

The gene calls are TRBV15 and TRBJ2-5; 7 bases agree with TRBD1. The CDR3 is 15 residues long. With V trimmed by 9 bases and J by 9 bases, 19 bases remained unmatched. Germline V gives CDR1 LNHNV, CDR2 YYDKDF (reference sequence). The CDR3 reads CATRSGTAFGQPQYF. Here the CDR3 DNA reads TGTGCCACAAGGTCCGGGACAGCATTCGGTCAGCCCCAGTACTTC.

The chain couples TRBV24-1 to TRBJ1-1; D perhaps matches TRBD1 (6 bases). The CDR3 has 17 amino acids. The germline V and J ends were trimmed by 8 bases and 5 bases, with 26 bases remaining between them. The germline gives CDR1 KGHDR, CDR2 SFDVKD. The CDR3 sequence: CATISPTRGNPETEAFF. The CDR3 DNA is TGTGCCACCATAAGCCCGACCAGGGGTAATCCGGAAACTGAAGCTTTCTTT.

This clonotype was detected ten times or more. V usage is TRBV6-6 and J usage is TRBJ1-1; 7 bases are shared with TRBD1. This CDR3 has 13 residues. Germline assignment: CDR1 MNHNY and CDR2 SVGAGI (reference sequence). J lost 6 bases, V lost 4 bases, and 5 bases had no gene match. The DNA of the CDR3 is TGTGCCAGCAGTTTCCAGGGGGGAGCTGAAGCTTTCTTT. It yields the protein CASSFQGGAEAFF.

Worth noting for this clonotype: The junction departs from the called germline gene at one end, perhaps through a read error. The gene calls are TRBV7-9 and TRBJ1-5, with 9 bases matching TRBD1. The CDR3 runs 13 residues. Per germline, CDR1 SEHNR and CDR2 FQNEAQ (reference sequence). The CDR3 region has the DNA TGCGCCAGCAGCACAGGGGGCACTCAGCCCCAGCATTTT. Encoded protein: CASSTGGTQPQHF.

J is TRBJ1-3 and V is TRBV4-3; D gene ambiguous. Trimming removed 0 bases at V and 3 bases at J, with 12 bases between. Per germline, CDR1 LGHNA and CDR2 YSLEER. The CDR3 runs to 16 residues. CDR3 protein: CASSQEWTSYGNTIYF. The CDR3 region has the DNA TGCGCCAGCAGCCAAGAATGGACGTCCTATGGAAACACCATATATTTT.

This clonotype was seen once. V and J are TRBV18 and TRBJ2-7; D unresolved. The CDR3 has 13 amino acids. Per the germline V gene, CDR1 is KGHSH and CDR2 is LQKENI. Trimming took 3 bases from V and 6 from J, leaving 12 bases between them. The CDR3 DNA reads as TGTGCCAGCTCACCCGCAACACCTAGCGAGCAGTACTTC. Translated: CASSPATPSEQYF.

This chain's CDR3 is CSARDHQSSYNSPLHF. The CDR3 coding sequence is TGCAGTGCTAGGGACCATCAGAGCTCCTATAATTCACCCCTCCACTTT. The chain is built from TRBV20-1 and TRBJ1-6; D unclear. CDR1 and CDR2 from the germline V gene are DFQATT and SNEGSKA (reference sequence). Trimming cost V 3 bases and J 0 bases, with 12 bases left between them. The CDR3 consists of 16 residues.

The V call is TRBV11-2, the J call TRBJ1-2, with D perhaps TRBD1 (5 bases). Germline V gives CDR1 SGHAT, CDR2 FQNNGV. With 1 base removed from V and 12 bases from J, the gap between germline ends came to 9 bases. This CDR3 is built from 11 residues. CDR3 loop: CASSLGGDDTF. In DNA, the CDR3 is TGTGCCAGCAGCTTAGGGGGGGATGACACCTTC.

This clonotype turned up a few times. This chain joins TRBV12-3 or TRBV12-4 and TRBJ1-6; no clear D. V lost 4 bases and J lost 7, with 14 bases in between. The CDR3 has 15 amino acids. The CDR3 sequence is CASSWSDGGNSPLHF. For the CDR3, the DNA is TGTGCCAGCAGTTGGTCCGACGGTGGCAATTCACCCCTCCACTTT.

The genes are TRBV3-1 and TRBJ2-5; D possibly corresponds to TRBD2 (7 bases). CDR3 size: 14 residues. CDR1 is LGHDT, CDR2 YNNKEL, per germline (reference sequence). Trimming left V 3 bases short and J 3 bases short, with 11 bases between. CDR3 sequence: CASSQAGAKETQYF. In DNA, the CDR3 is TGTGCCAGCAGCCAGGCGGGGGCCAAAGAGACCCAGTACTTC.

The chain employs TRBV7-2 and TRBJ2-2; D unclear. V shed 2 bases and J shed 7 bases, with 14 bases lying between them. This CDR3 is built from 15 residues. Looked up from germline, CDR1 is SGHTA and CDR2 is FQGNSA. The CDR3 DNA follows: TGTGCCAGCAGCTTACTCCGCACCGACATCGGGGAGCTGTTTTTT. Its protein is CASSLLRTDIGELFF.

The table lists this clonotype with many counts. V and J are TRBV7-2 and TRBJ1-5, with D perhaps matching TRBD1 (6 bases). The CDR3 is made up of 14 amino acids. Deletions cut 1 base from V and 6 bases from J, with 10 bases between. Per the germline V gene, CDR1 is SGHTA and CDR2 is FQGNSA. The CDR3 here is CASSLDGGGQPQHF. CDR3 nucleotide sequence: TGTGCCAGCAGCTTAGACGGGGGCGGTCAGCCCCAGCATTTT.

This chain connects TRBV10-3 to TRBJ1-5, with D uncertain. The CDR3 extends over 15 amino acids. CDR1 ENHRY and CDR2 SYGVKD come from the germline V gene. The V gene lost 0 bases and the J gene lost 0 bases, with 6 bases spanning the gap. The CDR3 nucleotides read TGTGCCATCAGTGAGTCGACACTTAGCAATCAGCCCCAGCATTTT. It codes for CAISESTLSNQPQHF.